This TCR beta chain emerged from a study of T-cell reconstitution after alpha-beta-depleted transplantation in children. During its preparation, the TCRbeta library received unique molecular identifiers. TCRdb ran MiXCR on the PCR reads and lists one entry per CDR3 protein. The data contain almost 500,000 distinct CDR3 sequences, roughly a tenth of them singletons. This clonotype has at least ten counts. Antigen: not known. Points from the study as a whole: After one year, T-cell counts and TCRbeta diversity mostly came from new T cells. About two months after transplant, alpha-beta T cells reportedly came from several hundred expanded graft clones. Some patients' high day-60 TCRbeta diversity was traced to surviving recipient T cells and thymic progenitors.

Germline V gene data show CDR1 as DFQATT and CDR2 as SNEGSKA (reference sequence). CDR3 length: 14 residues. V gave up 6 bases and J gave up 4 bases; unmatched junction bases: 7. The sequence was collected from a child aged 2 to 10 with inherited bone marrow failure, due to receive a stem cell transplant. The specimen was PBMCs, collected before TCRalphabeta/CD19-depleted stem cell transplant. The chain employs TRBV20-1 and TRBJ2-5; 11 bases are a match to TRBD2. In DNA, the CDR3 is TGCAGTGCGTCTGCCGGGACTAGCGGAGAGACCCAGTACTTC. This gives the protein CSASAGTSGETQYF.